Described below is a single T cell receptor (beta chain) sequence and its context. The antigen is undetermined. Trimming left V 7 bases short and J 4 bases short, with 17 bases between. CDR1 MDHEN and CDR2 SYDVKM come from the germline V gene. CDR3 size: 16 residues. The source of the sample is a study of blood T cells in healthy people across ages. Through a sample-barcoded 5' primer and a J-beta primer mix, a second PCR was run for roughly 7 to 12 cycles. The template-switch adaptor, which had 12 random nucleotides, put a tag on each cDNA molecule. Via MiXCR, TCRdb re-called the 5' RACE reads, giving one row per CDR3 protein. This table has about 1,400,000 distinct CDR3 sequences, around 55% appearing once. Study-level results: In the absence of known donor CMV status, changes in expanded clonotypes were possibly confounded. One million T cells yielded diversity estimates that were considered underestimates.

The clonotype was recovered from a man aged 18 to 30 in good health. V and J are TRBV28 and TRBJ2-6, with D perhaps given as TRBD1 or TRBD2 (5 bases each). The sequencing sample was made of blood. CDR3 sequence (DNA): TGTGCCAGCACCTCTTCCCGGGGCCCCGGGGCCAACGTCCTGACTTTC. The encoded protein is CASTSSRGPGANVLTF.